The 14 T cell receptor beta chains reported below all come from one sample, sequenced in a study of post-analysis software for immune sequencing data. Broader study findings: Among several TRBV segments more frequent in patients than controls were TRBV5-6, TRBV5-1 and TRBV20-1.

Unique molecular identifiers were carried by the TCR beta cDNA libraries. TCRdb redid the calling of the PCR reads with MiXCR, one entry per CDR3 protein. Of 600,000 to 750,000 distinct CDR3 sequences listed, over 45% were seen once; the top ten hold 10% to 12%. For these TCRs, the target antigens are not known. The sample comprised blood. The receptors here all came from a girl aged 2-10 years with multiple sclerosis.

The chain is built from TRBV12-3 or TRBV12-4 and TRBJ2-3; TRBD2 agrees at 7 bases. With V trimmed by 4 bases and J by 6 bases, 10 bases remained unmatched. The CDR3 contains 15 residues. The CDR3 here is CASSSTWTSTDTQYF. CDR3 in DNA: TGTGCCAGCAGTTCGACTTGGACTAGTACGGATACGCAGTATTTT.

This chain connects TRBV7-3 to TRBJ2-1, with 15 bases identical to TRBD2. Trimming cost V 0 bases and J 7 bases; bases outside gene matches: 4. Germline lookup yields CDR1 SGHTA and CDR2 FQGTGA. The CDR3 extends over 17 amino acids. The CDR3 loop is CASSLTGLAGGPNEQFF. The DNA of the CDR3 is TGTGCCAGCAGCTTAACCGGACTAGCGGGAGGGCCTAATGAGCAGTTCTTC.

The chain joins TRBV12-3 or TRBV12-4 to TRBJ2-1, with a possible D match to TRBD1 (5 bases). Trimming removed 3 bases from V and 8 bases from J, with 8 bases in between. The CDR3 contains 12 residues. The CDR3 coding sequence is TGTGCCAGCAGTTTTCCCAGGGATGAGCAGTTCTTC. Its translation: CASSFPRDEQFF.

The chain links TRBV6-5 to TRBJ2-3; tentatively, D is TRBD2 (6 bases). CDR1 and CDR2 from the germline V gene are MNHEY and SVGAGI. The length of the CDR3 is 16 residues. The V and J ends lost 6 bases and 6 bases respectively, with 22 bases between them. The CDR3 loop reads CASRGPGSSAGDTQYF. DNA for the CDR3: TGTGCCAGCAGGGGCCCCGGGTCCTCCGCGGGGGATACGCAGTATTTT.

The rearrangement joins TRBV6-1 to TRBJ2-1; 16 bases map to TRBD2. Unmatched junction bases numbered 11, after V lost 5 bases and J lost 1 base. From germline, CDR1 is MNHNS and CDR2 SASEGT. The CDR3 totals 20 residues. The CDR3 nucleotides read TGTGCCAGCAGTACGGGACTAGCGGGGGGGCGGCTTTCGTCCTACAATGAGCAGTTCTTC. Translation: CASSTGLAGGRLSSYNEQFF.

The rearrangement links TRBV11-1 to TRBJ2-1; tentatively, D is TRBD1 (7 bases). Looked up from germline, CDR1 is SGHAT and CDR2 is FQDESV (reference sequence). CDR3 length: 14 residues. V lost 4 bases to trimming and J lost 6 bases, with 13 bases between them. The CDR3 DNA reads TGTGCCAGCAGCTCGGGGGACAGCCCCAATGAGCAGTTCTTC. Translating gives CASSSGDSPNEQFF.

The chain couples TRBV7-2 to TRBJ2-5; 11 bases map to TRBD2. V lost 6 bases, J lost 1 base, and 10 bases stayed unmatched. The CDR3 is 17 residues long. The V gene's germline CDR1 is SGHTA and CDR2 FQGNSA. DNA for the CDR3: TGTGCCAGCAGTTTACTAGCGGGAGCACCCAGCCAAGAGACCCAGTACTTC. Its protein is CASSLLAGAPSQETQYF. The full variable domain, completed using reference TRBV7-2 and TRBJ2-5, is GAGVSQSPSNKVTEKGKDVELRCDPISGHTALYWYRQSLGQGLEFLIYFQGNSAPDKSGLPSDRFSAERTGGSVSTLTIQRTQQEDSAVYLCASSLLAGAPSQETQYFGPGTRLLVL.

The chain recombines TRBV11-2 with TRBJ2-3, with TRBD2 identical over 7 bases. With V trimmed by 1 base and J by 5 bases, 9 bases remained unmatched. There are 16 residues in the CDR3. Germline V lookup: CDR1 SGHAT, CDR2 FQNNGV. CDR3: CASSLGVGGRIDTQYF. The CDR3 DNA reads TGTGCCAGCAGCTTAGGGGTCGGGGGGAGGATAGATACGCAGTATTTT.

This rearrangement joins TRBV16 to TRBJ1-1; TRBD1 aligns across 7 bases. Germline V gene data show CDR1 as KGHSY and CDR2 as FQNENV. The CDR3 has 14 amino acids. The V gene end was trimmed by 6 bases and the J gene end by 1 base; junction bases not matched to a gene: 5. The CDR3: CASRRAGGNTEAFF. The CDR3 DNA sequence: TGTGCCAGCAGGCGGGCAGGGGGGAACACTGAAGCTTTCTTT.

This clonotype was seen only once. The junction and the germline gene differ at one end; a read error may be behind it. This chain uses TRBV20-1 with TRBJ2-7, with no clear D. In germline, CDR1 is DFQATT, CDR2 SNEGSKA (reference sequence). CDR3 length equals 15 residues. CDR3 DNA sequence: TGCAGTGCTAGAGATCCCCACGGTAGCTCCTGCGAGCAGTACTTC. Translated: CSARDPHGSSCEQYF.

This clonotype was detected a few times. V gene TRBV12-3 or TRBV12-4 combines with J gene TRBJ2-7; tentative D call: TRBD2 (5 bases). The V and J ends lost 1 base and 3 bases respectively, with 13 bases between them. CDR3 size: 15 residues. CDR3 protein: CASSLVGVVRYEQYF. The CDR3 coding sequence is TGTGCCAGCAGTTTAGTCGGGGTCGTACGCTACGAGCAGTACTTC.

To note about this clonotype: The junction does not match germline at one end; this may be a read error. This chain joins TRBV11-2 and TRBJ2-3; D ambiguous. Germline V gives CDR1 SGHAT, CDR2 FQNNGV. This CDR3 is built from 14 residues. The CDR3 loop is CAGSLERSSDTQYF. In DNA, the CDR3 is TGTGCCGGCAGCTTAGAGAGGAGTAGTGATACGCAGTATTTT.

This rearrangement joins TRBV6-2 or TRBV6-3 to TRBJ2-5; a possible D gene is TRBD1 (5 bases). There are 15 residues in the CDR3. The V gene's germline CDR1 is MNHEY and CDR2 SVGEGT. Trimming left V 2 bases short and J 11 bases short, with 21 bases between. This chain's CDR3 is CASSYVQGTYNEQYF. In DNA form, the CDR3 reads TGTGCCAGCAGTTACGTCCAGGGTACCTACAATGAGCAGTACTTC.

This clonotype was found once. The rearrangement uses TRBV3-1 and TRBJ2-1; D ambiguous. The germline gives CDR1 LGHDT, CDR2 YNNKEL (reference sequence). The CDR3 sequence is 16 residues long. Between the trimmed V and J ends, which lost 0 bases and 0 bases, there was a span of 9 bases. The chain's CDR3 is CASSQDGLTSYNEQFF. DNA of the CDR3: TGTGCCAGCAGCCAAGACGGGCTAACCTCCTACAATGAGCAGTTCTTC.